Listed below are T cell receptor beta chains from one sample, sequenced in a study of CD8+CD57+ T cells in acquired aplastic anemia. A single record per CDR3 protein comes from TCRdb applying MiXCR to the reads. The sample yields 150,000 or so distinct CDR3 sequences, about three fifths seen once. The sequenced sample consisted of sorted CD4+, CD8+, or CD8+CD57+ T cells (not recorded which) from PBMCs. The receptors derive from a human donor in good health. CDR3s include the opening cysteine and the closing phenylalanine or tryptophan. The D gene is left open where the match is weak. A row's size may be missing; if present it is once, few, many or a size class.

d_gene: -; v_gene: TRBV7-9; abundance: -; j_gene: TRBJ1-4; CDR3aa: CASSVTHTFNEKLFF; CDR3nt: TGTGCCAGCAGCGTCACCCATACATTTAATGAAAAACTGTTTTTT
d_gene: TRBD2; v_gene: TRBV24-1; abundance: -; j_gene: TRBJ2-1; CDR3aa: CATSPSGGVDNEQFF; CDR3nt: TGTGCCACCAGTCCGTCCGGGGGGGTCGACAATGAGCAGTTCTTC
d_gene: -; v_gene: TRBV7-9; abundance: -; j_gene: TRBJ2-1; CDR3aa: CASSQGDTNNEQFF; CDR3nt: TGTGCCAGCAGTCAGGGAGATACAAACAATGAGCAGTTCTTC
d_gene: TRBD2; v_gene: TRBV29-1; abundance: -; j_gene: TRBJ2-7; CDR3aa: CSVEPTSGSNYEQYF; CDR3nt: TGCAGCGTTGAACCGACTAGCGGGAGTAACTACGAGCAGTACTTC
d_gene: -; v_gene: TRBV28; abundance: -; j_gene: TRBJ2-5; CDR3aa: CASSGSWGPGETQYF; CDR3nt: TGTGCCAGCAGCGGGAGCTGGGGCCCTGGAGAGACCCAGTACTTC
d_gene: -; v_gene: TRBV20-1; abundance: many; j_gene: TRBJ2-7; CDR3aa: CSARDNYEQYF; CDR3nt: TGCAGTGCTAGAGATAACTACGAGCAGTACTTC
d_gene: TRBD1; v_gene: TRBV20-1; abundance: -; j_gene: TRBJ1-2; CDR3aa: CSATRQGGPRGYTF; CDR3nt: TGCAGTGCTACCCGACAGGGGGGACCGAGGGGCTACACCTTC
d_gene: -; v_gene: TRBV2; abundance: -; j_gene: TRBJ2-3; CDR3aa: CASTDGTDTQYF; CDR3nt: TGTGCCAGCACTGACGGCACAGATACGCAGTATTTT
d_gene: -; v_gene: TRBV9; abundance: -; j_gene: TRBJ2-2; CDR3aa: CASSAIPGELFF; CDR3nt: TGTGCCAGCAGCGCCATTCCCGGGGAGCTGTTTTTT
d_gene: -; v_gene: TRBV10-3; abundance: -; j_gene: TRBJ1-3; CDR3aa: CAISDRFSGNTIYF; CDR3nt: TGTGCCATCAGTGACCGCTTCTCTGGAAACACCATATATTTT
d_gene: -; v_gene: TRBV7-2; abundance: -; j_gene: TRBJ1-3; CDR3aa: CASSLGAGASGNTIYF; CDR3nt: TGTGCCAGCAGCTTAGGGGCAGGGGCCTCTGGAAACACCATATATTTT
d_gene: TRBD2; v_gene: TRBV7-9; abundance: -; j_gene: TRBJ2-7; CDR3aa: CASSFSSGAPGEQYF; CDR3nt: TGTGCCAGCAGCTTTTCGAGCGGGGCCCCGGGCGAGCAGTACTTC
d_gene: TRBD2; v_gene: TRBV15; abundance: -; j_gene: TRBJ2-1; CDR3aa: CATSSYWAGGLYNEQFF; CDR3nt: TGTGCCACCAGCAGTTACTGGGCGGGAGGGCTCTACAATGAGCAGTTCTTC
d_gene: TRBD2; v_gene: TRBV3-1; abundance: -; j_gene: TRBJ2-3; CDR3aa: CASSQRRLTSGANTDTQYF; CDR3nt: TGTGCCAGCAGCCAAAGGAGGCTTACTAGCGGGGCCAACACAGATACGCAGTATTTT
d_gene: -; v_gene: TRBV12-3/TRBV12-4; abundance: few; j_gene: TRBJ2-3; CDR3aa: CASRITDTQYF; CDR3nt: TGTGCCAGCAGAATTACAGATACGCAGTATTTT
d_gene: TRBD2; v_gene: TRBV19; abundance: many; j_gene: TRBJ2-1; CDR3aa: CASSIMASGSHNEQFF; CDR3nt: TGTGCCAGTAGTATAATGGCTAGCGGGAGCCACAATGAGCAGTTCTTC